Reported below is one T cell receptor beta chain. What this receptor recognizes is not known. No quality values exist for individual bases; no much larger clone is one base distant. The library was generated by the immunoSEQ multiplex PCR assay. For the multiplex PCR, a mixture combining 60 forward primers for TCR Vbeta segments and 13 reverse primers for TCR Jbeta segments was used. The CDR3 region of rearranged TCR beta genes was amplified from genomic DNA with a multiplex PCR assay. The Illumina HiSeq System was used to sequence the amplified TCR beta libraries as 87-base-pair reads. The authors' pipeline ran thus. A later analysis tallied 75 million to 95 million unique TCR beta chains across the 650 to 750 repertoires, and around 12 million of those chains were shared by two or more donors. A nearest-neighbor algorithm error-corrected the raw reads and collapsed the reads into unique sequences, merging closely related sequences to remove PCR and sequencing errors. V, D and J gene segments were assigned by aligning CDR3 sequences to IMGT reference sequences. Each retained sequence needed at least a six-nucleotide match to both a V gene segment and a J gene segment. Rearrangements were classified as productive when the CDR3 lacked stop codons and remained in frame with V and J, and all other rearrangements were classified as non-productive. CDR3 was defined by IMGT convention, running from the second conserved V-encoded cysteine to the conserved J-encoded phenylalanine. The earlier analysis of more than 450 of the donors excluded sequences that lacked an unambiguous match to a single V gene segment. In an earlier analysis of about 590 of the donors, a V segment was called functional when productive rearrangements were above 56.7%, and segregating when the standard deviation between donors exceeded 5%. A statistical classification framework was built to diagnose cytomegalovirus status from the catalog of TCR beta chain sequences. A later analysis assigned V and J genes by comparing TCR nucleotide sequences with IMGT/GENE-DB human TR gene sequences. A later analysis assigned CDR3 sequences and most-parsimonious VDJ recombination scenarios with the TCRdist pipeline. A later analysis defined each TCR beta chain by its CDR3 amino acid sequence plus V-gene family, and excluded reads lacking a unique V-gene family. As a way to deal with suspected cross-contamination and a sequencing artifact, a later analysis dropped 640 or so nucleotide sequences that were highly shared and had low generation probability. A later analysis calculated a clonal expansion index for each public chain from normalized within-repertoire ranks of inferred template counts. A later analysis computed generation probabilities with a VDJ recombination model fitted to out-of-frame rearrangements, and checked the results against IGoR. In a later analysis, TCR-TCR, TCR-HLA and TCR-CMV co-occurrence was scored with hypergeometric tests, and a repertoire-size bias correction was applied to TCR pairs. False discovery rates were estimated in a later analysis by permuting HLA or CMV assignments 20 times. In a later analysis, co-occurring TCRs were grouped using DBSCAN, and TCRdist sequence similarity was added for clustering within HLA-allele-positive subsets. Co-occurrence clustering excluded repertoires with fewer than 30,000 or more than 120,000 public chains, plus five with anomalous nucleotide sharing. Sourced from immuneACCESS, this table was stored by TCRdb with only in-frame sequences that have V and J called. A share of the clones is absent; for the studies checked, an unresolved V gene accounts for under half, and the remainder has no known explanation. The DNA was the basis for D and trimming; V, J and clone size are from that table. The sample data list approximately 120,000 clones, and approximately 79% of these were observed just once. Jointly, the top ten make up approximately 3.8% of the sample.

The data were taken from a study of cytomegalovirus exposure and HLA in healthy donors (dated by TCRdb to 2015 to 2018). In terms of the full investigation: According to an earlier analysis of several hundred of the donors, some 180 million T cells yielded over 100 million unique TCR beta sequences and 250 to 350 Gb of sequence data. A later analysis re-examined previously published TCR beta repertoires from about 700 donors and added high-resolution HLA genotyping to investigate patterns of TCR occurrence. The study combined high-throughput TCR immunosequencing, statistical association of individual TCRs with disease status, and machine learning to predict cytomegalovirus infection status. Using immunosequencing, the study profiled T cell repertoires from 500 to 800 subjects and related those repertoires to cytomegalovirus serostatus. To decide whether each TCR beta V gene segment behaved as functional or pseudogenic, an earlier analysis of 587 of the donors relied on high-throughput TCR beta sequencing. Typing coverage varied by locus: roughly 620-640 donors for A, B, C, DRB1 and DQB1; approximately 500 for DQA1; approximately 570 for DPA1; 450 to 480 for DPB1. Across some 400 genotyped donors of the cohort, an average of about 250,000 unique TCR beta nucleotide sequences per donor were sequenced, and roughly 17% of those sequences were non-productive. All discovery cohort repertoires had been generated on a single sequencing platform. Donor age, sex, ethnicity and CMV serostatus were compiled alongside the repertoire data. In the later analysis, no new phenotypic data were used to find candidate immune exposures; instead, reliance was placed on TCR beta sequences and their occurrence across donors. About 5 DR-DQ haplotypes were handled as single units for association and clustering, since linkage in the cohort was strong. A separate validation cohort of approximately 120 different subjects was used in addition to the roughly 640-subject first cohort. HLA typing included class I and class II loci at four-digit resolution. In a later genetic analysis, genome-wide SNP genotypes for about three fifths of the roughly 670 donors were used, and that subset was treated as a discovery cohort. An early release that covered about 640 HLA-typed donors contained approximately 320 gigabases of sequencing data and about 93 million unique TCR sequences. The aim of the study was to test whether cataloging public T cell receptors could identify signatures of past pathogen exposure. Of the roughly 410 genotyped donors, 75% to 85% were placed in the genetic ancestry cluster associated with self-reported Caucasian donors. General conclusions and limits of the study: Linkage disequilibrium might explain the correlated functional status among segregating V segments, but an unknown experimental factor could not be ruled out. In vitro tests confirmed that a few of the cytomegalovirus-associated TCR beta chains recognize cytomegalovirus antigens. In this cohort, only TCR beta chains were sequenced, and detectable features were limited by the absence of alpha or paired-chain data. In a later analysis, HLA-associated TCR beta chains were found to be more clonally expanded and to have lower generation probabilities than equally common non-associated chains. The only immune exposure information available for the cohort was CMV serostatus. According to a later analysis, parvovirus B19, influenza, CMV and Epstein-Barr virus appeared linked to several top co-occurrence clusters. An association between a missense DCLRE1C variant and V-gene and J-gene trimming of TCR beta chains was found in a later genetic analysis and replicated in an independent cohort. A cluster of highly shared sequence variants was judged likely to be a technical artifact of the sequencing pipeline. When HLA alleles, especially DR and DQ, strongly co-occurred, attributing TCR associations to individual alleles was difficult. Because the 87-base-pair reads could not distinguish some IMGT-functional V segments, including TRBV6-2 and TRBV6-3, those segments were excluded. In an earlier analysis of approximately 600 of the donors, most TCR beta V segments were observed in productive rearrangements about 87% or about 30% of the time, broadly matching IMGT annotations. Cytomegalovirus status was reported to be diagnosed by the classifier with high specificity and sensitivity in both the original and validation cohorts. According to a later analysis, TCR association rates differed among HLA loci, with DRB1 alleles showing the most associated TCRs and HLA-C alleles showing the fewest. Around 16 rarely observed V segments, including chromosome 9 orphons, were excluded from the earlier analysis of some 590 of the donors because counts were too low. The study gave a list of under 200 TCR beta chains associated with cytomegalovirus. According to a later genetic analysis, donors in an Asian-associated ancestry cluster had fewer N-insertions in productive TCRs than the roughly 670-donor mean. In a later analysis, about 17,000 TCR beta sequences were associated with specific HLA alleles at a false discovery rate of 0.05. The authors suggested that the approach could potentially be generalized to other disease states and immunological phenotypes. Sequencing depth was assumed to be roughly uniform across donors in the presence/absence analyses, though that assumption may not hold. Most TCR sequences were seen in very few donors, while some public TCRs were found in many individuals. According to a later analysis, most CMV-associated TCR beta chains appeared to be HLA-restricted, and the HLA associations seemed to be driven largely by CMV exposure. A further reported finding was that TCR beta sequences accurately predicted the HLA-A and HLA-B alleles for most subjects in the first cohort. Because HLA typing was unavailable for some donors at each locus, only the typed subset was used in association tests.

The cohort comprised some 700 healthy bone marrow donors. All cohort members were sampled while nominally healthy, although unrecorded immune exposures were likely present. The donor was CMV seronegative and was included in the group of a few hundred seronegative cohort members. A peripheral blood sample was collected from each donor, and TCR beta sequencing was performed on peripheral blood mononuclear cells. Genomic DNA was extracted from the blood cell samples with the Qiagen DNeasy Blood Extraction Kit. Based on the germline V gene, the CDR1 and CDR2 sequences are SGHDN and FVKESK. The CDR3 spans 15 residues, from the cysteine through the phenylalanine. The DNA shown is the 45-base CDR3, in frame from base 1. A distance of 8 bases separates the germline ends of V and J, which lose 5 bases and 0 bases respectively.

This receptor was obtained from a man between 25 and 39 years old in good health and CMV-seronegative. This chain is built from TRBV14 and TRBJ2-6; the D gene identity is not certain. Sequenced input: PBMCs. In nucleotide form, the sequence is TGTGCCAGCAGCAAGAGGAGCTCTGGGGCCAACGTCCTGACTTTC. This yields the protein CASSKRSSGANVLTF.